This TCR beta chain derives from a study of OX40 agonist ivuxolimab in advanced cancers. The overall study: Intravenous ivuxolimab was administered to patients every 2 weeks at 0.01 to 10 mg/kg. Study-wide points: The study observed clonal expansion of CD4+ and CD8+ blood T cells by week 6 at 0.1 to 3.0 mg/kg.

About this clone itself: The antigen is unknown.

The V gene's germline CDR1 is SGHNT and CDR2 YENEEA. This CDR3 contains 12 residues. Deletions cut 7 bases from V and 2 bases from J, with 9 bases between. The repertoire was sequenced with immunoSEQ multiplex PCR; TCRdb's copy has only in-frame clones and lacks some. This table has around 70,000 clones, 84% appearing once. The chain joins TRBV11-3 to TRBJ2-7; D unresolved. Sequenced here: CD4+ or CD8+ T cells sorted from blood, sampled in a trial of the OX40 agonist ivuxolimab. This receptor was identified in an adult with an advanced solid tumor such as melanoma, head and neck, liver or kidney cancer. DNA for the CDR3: TGTGCCAGCAACAGAGGAACCTACGAGCAGTACTTC. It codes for CASNRGTYEQYF.